This is a list of T cell receptor beta chains from one sample in a study of blood T cell repertoires in COVID-19. Assay used: immunoSEQ multiplex PCR; TCRdb lists only in-frame clones, some missing. The sample includes about 160,000 clones, 90% to 95% seen only once; the top ten take approximately 0.48%. The specimen was peripheral blood. The source is a man aged 50-59 years with acute or convalescent COVID-19. The CDR3 runs from the conserved cysteine through the conserved F or W. Fields, in order: clone size, D gene, V gene, J gene, CDR3 protein, CDR3 DNA. A D gene is named only where the DNA matches it firmly. Size is stated for part of the rows, as once, few or many counts, or as a class when the clone is expanded.

>NA|NA|TRBV2|TRBJ2-4
CASRDRLGGAWNIQYF
TGTGCCTCGCGGGATCGGTTGGGTGGGGCGTGGAACATTCAGTACTTC
>NA|TRBD1|TRBV19|TRBJ2-4
CASSIGQGRAKNIQYF
TGTGCCAGTAGTATCGGACAGGGGAGGGCCAAAAACATTCAGTACTTC
>once|TRBD2|TRBV24-1|TRBJ2-3
CATSDPPTSGSVTDTQYF
TGTGCCACCAGTGATCCCCCGACTAGCGGGAGCGTAACAGATACGCAGTATTTT
>NA|TRBD1|TRBV2|TRBJ2-2
CASSVVGGNGELFF
TGTGCCAGCAGTGTTGTAGGGGGCAACGGGGAGCTGTTTTTT
>NA|TRBD2|TRBV28|TRBJ2-3
CASSIYGTSSVDTQYF
TGTGCCAGCAGTATATACGGGACTAGCTCCGTCGATACGCAGTATTTT
>NA|NA|TRBV7-8|TRBJ1-6
CASSPRPGGSSPLHF
TGTGCCAGCAGCCCTCGACCCGGGGGAAGTTCACCCCTCCACTTT
>NA|TRBD1|TRBV6-1|TRBJ1-5
CASSAKGTDYSNQPQHF
TGTGCCAGCAGTGCCAAAGGGACAGATTATAGCAATCAGCCCCAGCATTTT
>NA|NA|TRBV27|TRBJ1-2
CASSFSDGGYGYTF
TGTGCCAGCAGTTTTTCGGACGGAGGCTATGGCTACACCTTC
>few|NA|TRBV4-2|TRBJ1-3
CASSHMGLENTIYF
TGTGCCAGCAGCCATATGGGGCTGGAGAACACCATATATTTT
>NA|TRBD1|TRBV27|TRBJ2-2
CASTRQGASTGELFF
TGTGCCAGCACTCGACAGGGGGCTAGCACCGGGGAGCTGTTTTTT
>NA|TRBD1|TRBV7-9|TRBJ1-1
CASSPGQPMNTEAFF
TGTGCCAGCAGCCCGGGACAGCCTATGAACACTGAAGCTTTCTTT
>NA|TRBD2|TRBV11-2|TRBJ2-1
CASSFVAGGLDEQFF
TGTGCCAGCAGCTTCGTGGCGGGGGGCCTAGATGAGCAGTTCTTC
>NA|NA|TRBV3-1/TRBV3-2|TRBJ1-2
CASSQHTGIMGDGYTF
TGTGCCAGCAGCCAACATACAGGGATAATGGGAGATGGCTACACCTTC
>NA|TRBD1|TRBV5-1|TRBJ2-5
CASSYTGGRETQYF
TGCGCCAGCAGCTACACAGGGGGCCGGGAGACCCAGTACTTC
>NA|TRBD2|TRBV28|TRBJ2-3
CASSGRDYLTDTQYF
TGTGCCAGCAGTGGGCGGGACTATTTGACAGATACGCAGTATTTT
>NA|NA|TRBV7-9|TRBJ2-3
CASSLRGMPDTQYF
TGTGCCAGCAGCTTAAGAGGGATGCCAGATACGCAGTATTTT
>NA|NA|TRBV2|TRBJ1-5
CASSGGRVGQPQHF
TGTGCCAGCAGTGGGGGCAGGGTTGGTCAGCCCCAGCATTTT
>NA|TRBD2|TRBV9|TRBJ2-2
CASRRSSGYTGELFF
TGTGCCAGCAGGCGGTCTAGCGGATACACCGGGGAGCTGTTTTTT
>few|TRBD2|TRBV27|TRBJ2-2
CASSRGVQRGNTGELFF
TGTGCCAGCAGTCGGGGGGTACAGCGGGGGAACACCGGGGAGCTGTTTTTT
>NA|TRBD1|TRBV7-9|TRBJ1-2
CASSLPGQDYGYTF
TGTGCCAGCAGCTTACCGGGACAGGACTATGGCTACACCTTC
>once|NA|TRBV19|TRBJ1-4
CASSTTRFGRANEKLFF
TGTGCCAGTAGTACGACCAGGTTCGGGAGAGCTAATGAAAAACTGTTTTTT
>NA|TRBD1|TRBV18|TRBJ1-1
CASSPGGGRTEAFF
TGTGCCAGCTCACCAGGAGGGGGCCGGACTGAAGCTTTCTTT